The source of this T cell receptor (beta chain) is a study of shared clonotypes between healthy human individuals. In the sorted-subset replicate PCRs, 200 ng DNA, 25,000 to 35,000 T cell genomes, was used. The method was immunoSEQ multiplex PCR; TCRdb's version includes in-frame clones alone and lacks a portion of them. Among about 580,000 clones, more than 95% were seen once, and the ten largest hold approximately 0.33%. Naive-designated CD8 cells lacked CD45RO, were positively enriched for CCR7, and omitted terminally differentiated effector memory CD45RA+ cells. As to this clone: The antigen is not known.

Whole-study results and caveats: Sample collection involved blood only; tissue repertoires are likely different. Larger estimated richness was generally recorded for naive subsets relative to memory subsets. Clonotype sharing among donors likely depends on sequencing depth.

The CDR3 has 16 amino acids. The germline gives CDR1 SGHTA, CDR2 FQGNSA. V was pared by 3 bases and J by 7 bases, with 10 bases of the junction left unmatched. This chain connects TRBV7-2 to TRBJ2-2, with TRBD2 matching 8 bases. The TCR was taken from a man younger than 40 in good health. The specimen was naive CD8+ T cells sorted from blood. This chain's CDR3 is CASSFVRAGDVGELFF. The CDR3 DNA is TGTGCCAGCAGCTTCGTGCGAGCGGGAGATGTCGGGGAGCTGTTTTTT.